A selection of T cell receptor beta chains follows, all from one sample in a study of T cells in Graves' hyperthyroidism and ophthalmopathy. TCRdb reprocessed the multiplex PCR reads with MiXCR, giving one entry per CDR3 protein. Found here are 640,000 or so distinct CDR3 sequences, approximately 15% of them singletons; the top ten hold 7% to 9%. The source material was blood. The receptor set was obtained from a woman aged 18-29 years with Graves' ophthalmopathy. Each CDR3 is given with its conserved first and last residue. A D gene is named only where the DNA matches it firmly. Only some rows state a clone size, as once, few, many or a class for expanded clones.

TRBJ2-1	many	TRBD1	TRBV12-3/TRBV12-4	TGTGCCAGCCGGGACAGGAGTTACAATGAGCAGTTCTTC	CASRDRSYNEQFF
TRBJ1-6	few	-	TRBV6-6	TGTGCCAGCAGTTACGGGAGGAGTCCTTATAATTCACCCCTCCACTTT	CASSYGRSPYNSPLHF
TRBJ2-7	many	-	TRBV7-9	TGTGCCAGCAGCTTCCGCTCCTACGAGCAGTACTTC	CASSFRSYEQYF
TRBJ2-2	-	-	TRBV6-9	TGTGCCAGCAGTTACGGGAGACTGAACACCGGGGAGCTGTTTTTT	CASSYGRLNTGELFF
TRBJ1-5	many	TRBD1	TRBV12-3/TRBV12-4	TGTGCCAGCAGCATGGACAGGGCAGGTAGCAATCAGCCCCAGCATTTT	CASSMDRAGSNQPQHF
TRBJ2-7	many	TRBD2	TRBV5-1	TGCGCCAGCGCTCCCGGGACTAGCGGTTACGAGCAGTACTTC	CASAPGTSGYEQYF
TRBJ1-5	-	TRBD1	TRBV10-3	TGTGCCATCAGCTTGACAGGGCCCACTCAGCCCCAGCATTTT	CAISLTGPTQPQHF
TRBJ2-1	many	-	TRBV27	TGTGCCAGCAGTTTCCCTCCCTACTCCTACAATGAGCAGTTCTTC	CASSFPPYSYNEQFF
TRBJ2-1	many	TRBD2	TRBV7-9	TGTGCCAGCAGCTCCAGGACTAGCGGGAGTCCCAATGAGCAGTTCTTC	CASSSRTSGSPNEQFF
TRBJ1-2	many	-	TRBV11-1	TGTGCCAGCAGCCTAAAGGGGGGGCCTAAAGGCTACACCTTC	CASSLKGGPKGYTF
TRBJ2-7	many	-	TRBV28	TGTGCCAGCAGTTTTGGGGTCGAGCAGTACTTC	CASSFGVEQYF
TRBJ1-2	many	TRBD1	TRBV7-9	TGTGCCAGCAGCTTACCATGGACAGGGAGTGACTATGGCTACACCTTC	CASSLPWTGSDYGYTF
TRBJ2-6	many	-	TRBV28	TGTGCCAGCAGTCCAGCCGACTCTGGGGCCAACGTCCTGACTTTC	CASSPADSGANVLTF
TRBJ2-1	many	TRBD2	TRBV7-8	TGTGCCAGCAGCTTCGGACTAGTTGTCGCCGAGCAGTTCTTC	CASSFGLVVAEQFF
TRBJ2-7	many	-	TRBV30	TGTGCCTGGAGTGTACGTAACGAGCAGTACTTC	CAWSVRNEQYF
TRBJ2-5	many	-	TRBV29-1	TGCAGCGTTGAAGATTCGGCTGGGGGGCAAGAGACCCAGTACTTC	CSVEDSAGGQETQYF
TRBJ2-2	few	-	TRBV4-1	TGCGCCAGCAGCAAGTACGGGGAGCTGTTTTTT	CASSKYGELFF
TRBJ1-1	many	-	TRBV7-6	TGTGCCAGCAGCCAATACGCTCCGTCGGGGGACGGCACTGAAGCTTTCTTT	CASSQYAPSGDGTEAFF
TRBJ2-7	many	TRBD2	TRBV28	TGTGCCAGCAGTTTAGCGGGAGGGCCGCACGAGCAGTACTTC	CASSLAGGPHEQYF
TRBJ1-1	-	-	TRBV30	TGTGCCTGGAGTCCCCTCCGCACCGGTGGGGAAGCTTTCTTT	CAWSPLRTGGEAFF
TRBJ2-7	many	-	TRBV30	TGTGCCTGGAGTTCCGGACGGACCCCCTACGAGCAGTACTTC	CAWSSGRTPYEQYF
TRBJ2-1	many	TRBD2	TRBV7-2	TGTGCCAGCAGTGGGACTAGCGGGACCAGCTCCTACAATGAGCAGTTCTTC	CASSGTSGTSSYNEQFF
TRBJ1-2	few	TRBD1	TRBV4-1	TGCGCCAGCGGACTGACAGGGGACAGGGCTTGGGATGGCTACACCTTC	CASGLTGDRAWDGYTF
TRBJ1-3	-	-	TRBV19	TGTGCCAGTAGTGCACTCAGAACTCCTGGAAACACCATATATTTT	CASSALRTPGNTIYF